Below, 29 T cell receptor beta chains from the same sample are listed, as sequenced in a study of beta chain features in type 1 diabetes. Sequencing targeted expressed TCRB transcripts, as all isolated RNA had been reverse transcribed. The protocol was immunoSEQ multiplex PCR, while the TCRdb copy is restricted to in-frame clones and leaves out a portion. This sample carries approximately 340,000 clones, around 15% of them seen once, and the ten largest clones take around 0.02%. Sequenced: naive CD4+ T cells from blood. The receptor source for this set is a woman aged 18-29 years in good health.

About this clone: The sample carries other DNA sequences with the same CDR3. The chain links TRBV18 to TRBJ2-3, with TRBD2 matching 9 bases. Germline trimming cut 2 bases from V and 3 bases from J; bases unmatched to any gene: 3. Per germline, CDR1 KGHSH and CDR2 LQKENI. The CDR3 consists of 15 residues. CDR3 sequence (DNA): TGTGCCAGCTCACCAGGACTAGCGTCGACAGATACGCAGTATTTT. Translation gives CASSPGLASTDTQYF.

This clone was counted only a few times. J is TRBJ2-3 and V is TRBV5-5, with D possibly being TRBD2 (5 bases). Germline V CDR1 and CDR2: SGHKS, YYEKEE (reference sequence). There are 15 residues in the CDR3. Trimming shortened V by 5 bases and J by 2 bases, and 15 bases separated the two germline ends. The CDR3 reads CASRRDPGNTDTQYF. In nucleotides, the CDR3 is TGTGCCAGCAGACGCGACCCGGGGAACACAGATACGCAGTATTTT. Together with reference TRBV5-5 and TRBJ2-3, the CDR3 gives the full variable domain: DAGVTQSPTHLIKTRGQQVTLRCSPISGHKSVSWYQQVLGQGPQFIFQYYEKEERGRGNFPDRFSARQFPNYSSELNVNALLLGDSALYLCASRRDPGNTDTQYFGPGTRLTVL.

The J gene is TRBJ2-7, the V gene TRBV28, with D uncertain. The germline V and J ends were trimmed by 6 bases and 6 bases, with 9 bases remaining between them. The CDR3 is made up of 11 amino acids. Per germline, CDR1 MDHEN and CDR2 SYDVKM. CDR3 region: CASRSTGEQYF. The CDR3 DNA sequence: TGTGCCAGCAGATCGACGGGCGAGCAGTACTTC.

This clone was seen a handful of times. The CDR3 region has the DNA TGTGCCAGCAGTGATAGGACAGGGGGCTCCTACGAGCAGTACTTC. Its protein is CASSDRTGGSYEQYF. The chain joins TRBV2 to TRBJ2-7, with 10 nucleotides matching TRBD1. J gave up 0 bases and V 3 bases, and 2 bases lay outside the gene matches. The CDR3 is 15 residues long. Germline loops: CDR1 SNHLY, CDR2 FYNNEI.

This sequence joins TRBV4-2 and TRBJ1-1; no clear D. This CDR3 region has 15 residues. Germline V CDR1 and CDR2: LGHNA, YNFKEQ. Deletions cut 4 bases from V and 2 bases from J, with 14 bases between. The chain's CDR3 is CASSPFLNRNTEAFF. As DNA, the CDR3 is TGTGCCAGCAGCCCGTTCCTTAACAGAAACACTGAAGCTTTCTTT.

The chain employs TRBV29-1 and TRBJ2-7; TRBD1 might be the D (6 bases). V lost 7 bases and J 1 base, leaving 17 bases between the germline ends. Germline loops: CDR1 SQVTM, CDR2 ANQGSEA. The CDR3 extends over 14 amino acids. CDR3 sequence: CSANGAGASYEQYF. Written as DNA, the CDR3 is TGCAGCGCCAACGGGGCAGGGGCGTCCTACGAGCAGTACTTC.

This clone came up once. V gene TRBV10-2 combines with J gene TRBJ2-3; TRBD1 is a possible D gene (5 bases). Looked up from germline, CDR1 is WSHSY and CDR2 is SAAADI. The CDR3 runs to 14 residues. Trimming shortened V by 1 base and J by 3 bases, and 8 bases separated the two germline ends. Written as DNA, the CDR3 is TGCGCCAGCAGTGAGTTCTCAGGGACAGATACGCAGTATTTT. Translation gives CASSEFSGTDTQYF.

The chain is built from TRBV19 and TRBJ2-1, with unresolved D. The length of the CDR3 is 15 residues. V lost 5 bases and J lost 6, with 17 bases in between. Germline V gene data show CDR1 as LNHDA and CDR2 as SQIVND (reference sequence). CDR3 DNA sequence: TGTGCCAGTAGTCCGACCGACACCTCTCGCAATGAGCAGTTCTTC. Amino acids: CASSPTDTSRNEQFF. The variable domain in full, completed from reference TRBV19 and TRBJ2-1, reads DGGITQSPKYLFRKEGQNVTLSCEQNLNHDAMYWYRQDPGQGLRLIYYSQIVNDFQKGDIAEGYSVSREKKESFPLTVTSAQKNPTAFYLCASSPTDTSRNEQFFGPGTRLTVL.

V gene TRBV6-5 combines with J gene TRBJ2-7, with 9 bases lining up with TRBD1. The V gene's germline CDR1 is MNHEY and CDR2 SVGAGI. The CDR3 contains 15 residues. The junction had 10 bases not matched to a gene; V was cut back by 4 bases and J by 6 bases. In nucleotides, the CDR3 is TGTGCCAGCAGTTCTCTCGGGACAGGGACCGGCGAGCAGTACTTC. This translates into CASSSLGTGTGEQYF.

The chain uses TRBV25-1 and TRBJ1-2; the D gene is possibly TRBD1 (5 bases). Trimming cost V 9 bases and J 6 bases, with 32 bases left between them. Germline CDR1 reads MGHDK; CDR2 reads SYGVNS. The CDR3 length is 18 residues. For the CDR3, the DNA is TGTGCCAGTATCGACTCAAGGGGCCCCAGACACCCGACTGATGGCTACACCTTC. Its protein product is CASIDSRGPRHPTDGYTF.

The table lists this clone with a few counts. The chain couples TRBV14 to TRBJ1-5, with a weak D call TRBD1 (6 bases). The CDR3 loop spans 14 amino acids. Germline loops: CDR1 SGHDN, CDR2 FVKESK. V lost 5 bases and J lost 6, with 14 bases in between. The CDR3 loop reads CASSGTGGGQPQHF. In DNA, the CDR3 is TGTGCCAGCAGCGGGACGGGGGGCGGTCAGCCCCAGCATTTT.

The J gene is TRBJ1-5, the V gene TRBV5-6, with D possibly TRBD1 on 5 matching bases. Deletions cut 4 bases from V and 3 bases from J, with 8 bases between. This CDR3 has 13 amino acids. Germline CDR1 SGHDT, CDR2 YYEEEE. The CDR3 DNA follows: TGTGCCAGCAGCCCGGGACTCAATCAGCCCCAGCATTTT. Translating gives CASSPGLNQPQHF.

The chain couples TRBV5-6 to TRBJ2-7; TRBD2 matches at 12 bases. The CDR3 has 16 residues. The ends lost 4 bases at V and 3 bases at J; junction bases unmatched: 8. Germline values: CDR1 SGHDT, CDR2 YYEEEE. CDR3 nucleotide sequence: TGTGCCAGCAGCACCCCGTCGACTAGCGGGAGCTACGAGCAGTACTTC. Its translation: CASSTPSTSGSYEQYF.

In its sample, this clone was seen a few times. DNA for the CDR3: TGTGCCAGCAGCTTAAGCGGGCCTGAAGCTTTCTTT. This encodes CASSLSGPEAFF. V and J are TRBV7-9 and TRBJ1-1, with D uncertain. Germline V lookup: CDR1 SEHNR, CDR2 FQNEAQ (reference sequence). V dropped 2 bases and J dropped 6 bases, with 7 bases sitting between them. This CDR3 is built from 12 residues.

This clone was seen a few times. The rearrangement joins TRBV7-2 to TRBJ1-1; D not certain. This CDR3 has 13 amino acids. Trimming cost V 5 bases and J 1 base, with 8 bases left between them. Per the germline V gene, CDR1 is SGHTA and CDR2 is FQGNSA. The CDR3 is CASSLTKNTEAFF. In DNA form, the CDR3 reads TGTGCCAGCAGCCTCACAAAGAACACTGAAGCTTTCTTT. The entire variable domain, with the rest obtained from reference TRBV7-2 and TRBJ1-1, is as follows: GAGVSQSPSNKVTEKGKDVELRCDPISGHTALYWYRQSLGQGLEFLIYFQGNSAPDKSGLPSDRFSAERTGGSVSTLTIQRTQQEDSAVYLCASSLTKNTEAFFGQGTRLTVV.

This clone turned up a few times. The V and J genes are TRBV18 and TRBJ1-5; 7 bases are shared with TRBD1. Germline CDR1 reads KGHSH; CDR2 reads LQKENI. V shed 5 bases and J 1 base; nucleotides not matched to a gene: 5. This CDR3 has 15 amino acids. CDR3 region: CASSASGQSNQPQHF. The DNA for the CDR3 is TGTGCCAGCTCAGCTTCGGGACAGAGCAATCAGCCCCAGCATTTT.

This clone was detected a few times. One end of the junction is discordant with germline, which a read error may explain. The chain uses TRBV29-1 and TRBJ1-1; D is uncertain. Germline V CDR1 and CDR2: SQVTM, ANQGSEA. The CDR3 is 12 residues long. CDR3 DNA: TGCAGCGTTCAAGACTGGAACACTGAAGCTTTCTTT. It yields the protein CSVQDWNTEAFF.

The V gene is TRBV9, the J gene TRBJ2-5, with 9 bases lining up with TRBD1. Germline loops: CDR1 SGDLS, CDR2 YYNGEE. The CDR3 has 15 amino acids. The V segment lost 2 bases and the J segment 5 bases; nucleotides outside the gene matches: 7. CDR3 bases: TGTGCCAGCAGCGTCGCAGGGACAGGGATTGAGACCCAGTACTTC. This codes for CASSVAGTGIETQYF.

This clone was seen only a few times. The genes are TRBV5-4 and TRBJ2-3; D gene uncertain. The ends were cut back, 0 bases at V and 2 bases at J, with 7 bases in the middle. The CDR3 sequence is 14 residues long. CDR1 and CDR2 from the germline V gene are SGHNT and YYREEE (reference sequence). The CDR3 DNA reads as TGTGCCAGCAGCTTGGTCGCAGTCACAGATACGCAGTATTTT. Its translation is CASSLVAVTDTQYF.

The J gene is TRBJ2-7, the V gene TRBV29-1; D might be TRBD1 (5 bases). The CDR3 contains 13 residues. V lost 4 bases and J lost 0, with 10 bases in between. Germline CDR1 and CDR2: SQVTM and ANQGSEA. In nucleotides, the CDR3 is TGCAGCGTTGGATATGACAGCTCCTACGAGCAGTACTTC. This gives the protein CSVGYDSSYEQYF.

The chain recombines TRBV4-1 with TRBJ2-6, with D hard to call. Germline CDR1 MGHRA, CDR2 YSYEKL. Trimming removed 2 bases at V and 1 base at J, with 9 bases between. CDR3 length: 16 amino acids. The CDR3: CASSQPGLSGANVLTF. The CDR3 DNA reads TGCGCCAGCAGCCAACCCGGGTTGTCTGGGGCCAACGTCCTGACTTTC.

The chain links TRBV5-4 to TRBJ1-3; D perhaps matches TRBD1 (6 bases). V shed 4 bases and J shed 0 bases, with 11 bases lying between them. The CDR3 is 15 residues long. The germline CDR1 and CDR2 sequences are SGHNT and YYREEE (reference sequence). CDR3 protein: CASSRGADSGNTIYF. DNA for the CDR3: TGTGCCAGCAGCCGGGGGGCCGACTCTGGAAACACCATATATTTT.

The CDR3 region is CASSPPPGSNQPQHF. The CDR3 coding sequence is TGTGCCAGCTCACCACCGCCGGGGAGCAATCAGCCCCAGCATTTT. The V gene is TRBV18, the J gene TRBJ1-5; D is uncertain. The CDR3 has 15 amino acids. CDR1 KGHSH and CDR2 LQKENI come from the germline V gene. V lost 0 bases to trimming and J lost 1 base, with 7 bases between them.

The rearrangement joins TRBV29-1 to TRBJ2-3; D is possibly TRBD2 (5 bases). Germline V CDR1 and CDR2: SQVTM, ANQGSEA. The CDR3 is 13 residues long. Trimming took 4 bases from V and 8 from J, leaving 16 bases between them. CDR3 nucleotides: TGCAGCGTTGTACGTGAAGCAAGCGGTACGCAGTATTTT. Translated, it gives CSVVREASGTQYF.

The sample holds a few counts of this clone. V is TRBV7-9 and J is TRBJ1-5; TRBD1 agrees at 7 bases. Per the germline V gene, CDR1 is SEHNR and CDR2 is FQNEAQ (reference sequence). V shed 1 base, J shed 3 bases, and the junction held 6 bases outside the gene matches. The CDR3 covers 16 residues. CDR3 in DNA: TGTGCCAGCAGCTTAGAGAGGGGGCGAGCCAATCAGCCCCAGCATTTT. This sequence encodes CASSLERGRANQPQHF.

This clone was seen a handful of times. This chain connects TRBV5-4 to TRBJ2-7; 12 nucleotides line up with TRBD2. This CDR3 comprises 16 residues. Per the germline V gene, CDR1 is SGHNT and CDR2 is YYREEE (reference sequence). J was trimmed by 4 bases and V by 4 bases; bases with no gene match: 9. CDR3 amino acids: CASSPHGLAGTYEQYF. CDR3 DNA sequence: TGTGCCAGCAGCCCTCATGGACTAGCGGGAACATACGAGCAGTACTTC.

This clone was seen only a few times. The chain is built from TRBV19 and TRBJ2-5, with 7 nucleotides matching TRBD1. This CDR3 has 13 residues. The germline V gene encodes CDR1 LNHDA and CDR2 SQIVND (reference sequence). The V and J ends lost 7 bases and 5 bases, in that order; junction bases with no gene match: 7. The CDR3 DNA reads TGTGCCAGTACTCAACAGGGGACGGAGACCCAGTACTTC. Its protein is CASTQQGTETQYF.

This clone was recorded a few times. Other nucleotide sequences in the sample specify the same CDR3. V and J are TRBV30 and TRBJ1-5, with D perhaps matching TRBD1 (5 bases). There are 13 residues in the CDR3. Trimming removed 3 bases at V and 4 bases at J, with 10 bases between. Germline CDR1 is GTSNPN and CDR2 is SVGIG (reference sequence). This chain's CDR3 is CAWSAQGNQPQHF. The CDR3 bases are TGTGCCTGGAGCGCGCAGGGAAATCAGCCCCAGCATTTT.

This clone came up once. The chain links TRBV7-2 to TRBJ2-7, with D perhaps matching TRBD1 (6 bases). CDR1 and CDR2 from the germline V gene are SGHTA and FQGNSA. The CDR3 contains 14 residues. With 5 bases removed from V and 2 bases from J, the gap between germline ends came to 13 bases. DNA for the CDR3: TGTGCCAGCAGCGACTCCGGGACACCCTACGAGCAGTACTTC. This sequence encodes CASSDSGTPYEQYF.